This entry lists 12 T cell receptor beta chains sequenced from one sample in a study of blood T cell repertoires in COVID-19. Measured with immunoSEQ multiplex PCR; TCRdb has only the in-frame clones, and not every one. This table holds about 270,000 clones, more than 80% found once. The sequenced sample consisted of PBMCs or T cells enriched from blood (not recorded which). These receptors all stem from a woman between 25 and 40 years old with acute COVID-19.

The rearrangement links TRBV18 to TRBJ2-7, with 7 nucleotides matching TRBD2. There are 15 residues in the CDR3. V dropped 6 bases and J dropped 0; count of bases not matched to a gene: 8. Per the germline V gene, CDR1 is KGHSH and CDR2 is LQKENI. The CDR3 bases are TGTGCCAGCTCTCGTCTAGCGGATAGCTCCTACGAGCAGTACTTC. Translated, it gives CASSRLADSSYEQYF.

The chain employs TRBV4-2 and TRBJ1-5; D uncertain. The CDR3 is 17 residues long. V gave up 4 bases and J gave up 1 base, with 17 bases separating them. The germline gives CDR1 LGHNA, CDR2 YNFKEQ. CDR3 bases: TGTGCCAGCAGCCCAGAGTTGAGGGTTGAGAGCAATCAGCCCCAGCATTTT. Amino acid sequence: CASSPELRVESNQPQHF.

The chain employs TRBV10-3 and TRBJ1-6, with D unresolved. With 6 bases removed from V and 7 bases from J, the gap between germline ends came to 10 bases. The CDR3 is made up of 13 amino acids. Germline CDR1 and CDR2: ENHRY and SYGVKD. The chain's CDR3 is CAIRFGENSPLHF. The CDR3 DNA reads as TGTGCCATCAGGTTTGGAGAAAATTCACCCCTCCACTTT.

V usage is TRBV6-5 and J usage is TRBJ2-1; TRBD2 agrees at 7 bases. The length of the CDR3 is 13 residues. Losses at the gene ends were 11 bases for V and 8 bases for J; bases not matched to a gene: 12. Germline loops: CDR1 MNHEY, CDR2 SVGAGI. The CDR3 loop is CASCVGTTHEQFF. The DNA of the CDR3 is TGTGCCTCCTGTGTCGGGACTACCCATGAGCAGTTCTTC.

V usage is TRBV27 and J usage is TRBJ2-1; weak D call: TRBD1 (6 bases). This CDR3 is built from 14 residues. With 0 bases removed from V and 7 bases from J, the gap between germline ends came to 10 bases. Germline assignment: CDR1 MNHEY and CDR2 SMNVEV (reference sequence). CDR3 in DNA: TGTGCCAGCAGTTTATCCTGGACAGCGAATGAGCAGTTCTTC. It codes for CASSLSWTANEQFF.

This chain links TRBV27 with TRBJ2-3; TRBD2 might be the D (5 bases). This CDR3 has 15 amino acids. The germline V and J ends were trimmed by 5 bases and 0 bases, with 12 bases remaining between them. CDR1 and CDR2 from the germline V gene are MNHEY and SMNVEV (reference sequence). For the CDR3, the DNA is TGTGCCAGCAGTCCTCTAGCCTTCAGCACAGATACGCAGTATTTT. Residues: CASSPLAFSTDTQYF.

The chain couples TRBV23-1 to TRBJ2-7; 10 bases agree with TRBD1. TRBV23-1 is identified as an open reading frame with a role that is uncertain. This CDR3 is 15 amino acids long. J was trimmed by 5 bases and V by 4 bases; bases with no gene match: 8. DNA of the CDR3: TGCGCCAGCAGTCCCAGGGGGGACAGGGGCCACGAGCAGTACTTC. Protein sequence: CASSPRGDRGHEQYF.

The rearrangement uses TRBV27 and TRBJ1-4; no definite D call. The CDR3 consists of 13 residues. Trimming left V 3 bases short and J 6 bases short, with 8 bases between. CDR1 MNHEY and CDR2 SMNVEV come from the germline V gene (reference sequence). As DNA, the CDR3 is TGTGCCAGCAGTTTTAGGCGGGATGAAAAACTGTTTTTT. It translates to CASSFRRDEKLFF.

The rearrangement uses TRBV27 and TRBJ2-1, with a weak D call TRBD2 (5 bases). This CDR3 has 13 amino acids. The germline gives CDR1 MNHEY, CDR2 SMNVEV (reference sequence). Trimming pared 3 bases from V and 7 bases from J, leaving 10 bases between. The CDR3 nucleotides read TGTGCCAGCAGTTTCCGGACGGGGAATGAGCAGTTCTTC. It translates to CASSFRTGNEQFF.

A single count supports this clone. The chain employs TRBV28 and TRBJ2-1, with 10 bases aligning to TRBD2. The V segment lost 6 bases and the J segment 7 bases; nucleotides outside the gene matches: 15. This CDR3 region has 17 residues. Germline V gene lookup returns CDR1 MDHEN and CDR2 SYDVKM. The CDR3 nucleotides are TGTGCCAGCAGCCTCAACTTTAGCGGGAGGACGGGGAATGAGCAGTTCTTC. Amino acid sequence: CASSLNFSGRTGNEQFF.

The chain joins TRBV10-3 to TRBJ1-3, with D perhaps TRBD1 (6 bases). V was clipped by 10 bases and J by 0 bases, with 13 bases between them. Per the germline V gene, CDR1 is ENHRY and CDR2 is SYGVKD. The CDR3 has 14 amino acids. The CDR3: CASRYRDSGNTIYF. The CDR3 DNA follows: TGTGCCAGCAGGTACAGGGACTCTGGAAACACCATATATTTT.

The V and J genes are TRBV6-6 and TRBJ2-2, with no clear D. The CDR3 consists of 14 residues. The germline gives CDR1 MNHNY, CDR2 SVGAGI (reference sequence). V lost 0 bases and J 6 bases, leaving 8 bases between the germline ends. The CDR3, as DNA: TGTGCCAGCAGTTACTCGGGCAGTGCCGGGGAGCTGTTTTTT. This translates into CASSYSGSAGELFF.